This TCR beta chain was recovered during a study of T cell responses to AZD1222 COVID-19 vaccine. Overall study findings and caveats: Possibly, clonal diversity was underestimated; donors were largely white British and included more females. Baseline testing showed seropositivity in only five or six AZD1222 recipients. Reports say nearly half of spike-specific TCRs go after unmutated variant regions. Spike as a whole was targeted by vaccine-associated CD4 TCRs, dominant at 160-218 and 743-854.

Profiled with immunoSEQ multiplex PCR; TCRdb holds only in-frame clones, not every one. The sample includes 95,000 to 150,000 clones, 80% to 90% of them seen just once. CDR3 length: 13 amino acids. V was pared by 1 base and J by 4 bases, with 7 bases between. As for this clone: Its target is unknown.

The chain combines TRBV12-3 or TRBV12-4 with TRBJ1-2, with a weak D call TRBD1 (5 bases). This specimen consisted of peripheral blood, obtained on day 0 of AZD1222 vaccination. The TCR was taken from an adult in good health. Written as DNA, the CDR3 is TGTGCCAGCAGTTTAGACGGGACCTATGGCTACACCTTC. This gives the protein CASSLDGTYGYTF.